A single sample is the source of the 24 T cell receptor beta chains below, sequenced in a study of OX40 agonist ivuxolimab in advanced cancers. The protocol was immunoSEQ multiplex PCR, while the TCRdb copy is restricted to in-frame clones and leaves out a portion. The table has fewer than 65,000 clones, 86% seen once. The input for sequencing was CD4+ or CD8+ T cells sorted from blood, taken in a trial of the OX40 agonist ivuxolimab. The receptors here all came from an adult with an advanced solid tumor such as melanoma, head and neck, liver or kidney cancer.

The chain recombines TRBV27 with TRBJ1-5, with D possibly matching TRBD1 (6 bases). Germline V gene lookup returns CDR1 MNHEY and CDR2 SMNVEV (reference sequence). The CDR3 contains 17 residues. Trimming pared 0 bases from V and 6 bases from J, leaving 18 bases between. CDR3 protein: CASSLSYLTGRGQPQHF. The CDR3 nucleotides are TGTGCCAGCAGTTTATCGTATCTTACAGGGCGAGGTCAGCCCCAGCATTTT.

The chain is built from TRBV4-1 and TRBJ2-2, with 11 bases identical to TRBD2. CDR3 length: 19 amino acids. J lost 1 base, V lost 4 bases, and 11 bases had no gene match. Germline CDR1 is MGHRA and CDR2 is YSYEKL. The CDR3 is CASSRGGLTSGENTGELFF. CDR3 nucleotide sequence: TGCGCCAGCAGCCGCGGGGGCCTGACTAGCGGGGAGAACACCGGGGAGCTGTTTTTT.

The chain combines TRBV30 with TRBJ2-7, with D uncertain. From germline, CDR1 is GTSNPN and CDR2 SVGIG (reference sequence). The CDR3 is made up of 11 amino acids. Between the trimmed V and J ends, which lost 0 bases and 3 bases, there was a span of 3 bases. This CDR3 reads CAWSVGYEQYF. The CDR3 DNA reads TGTGCCTGGAGTGTGGGCTACGAGCAGTACTTC.

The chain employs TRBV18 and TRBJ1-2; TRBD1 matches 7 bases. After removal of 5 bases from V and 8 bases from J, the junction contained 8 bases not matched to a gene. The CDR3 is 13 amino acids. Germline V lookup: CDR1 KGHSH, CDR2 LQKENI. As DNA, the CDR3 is TGTGCCAGCTCAACACAGGGGTTTGAAGGCTACACCTTC. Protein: CASSTQGFEGYTF.

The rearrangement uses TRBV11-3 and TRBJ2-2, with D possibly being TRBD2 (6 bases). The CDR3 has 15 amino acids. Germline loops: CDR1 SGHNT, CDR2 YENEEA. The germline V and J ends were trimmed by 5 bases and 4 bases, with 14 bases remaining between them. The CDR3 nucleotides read TGTGCCAGCAGCCCCCTAATAGCGGTCACCGGGGAGCTGTTTTTT. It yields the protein CASSPLIAVTGELFF.

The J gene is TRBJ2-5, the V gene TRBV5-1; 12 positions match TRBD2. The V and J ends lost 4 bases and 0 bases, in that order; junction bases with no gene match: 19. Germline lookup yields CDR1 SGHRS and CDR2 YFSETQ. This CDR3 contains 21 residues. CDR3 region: CASSPAVTSGSSRGYQETQYF. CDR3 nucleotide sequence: TGCGCCAGCAGCCCGGCGGTGACTAGCGGGAGTAGTAGGGGGTACCAAGAGACCCAGTACTTC.

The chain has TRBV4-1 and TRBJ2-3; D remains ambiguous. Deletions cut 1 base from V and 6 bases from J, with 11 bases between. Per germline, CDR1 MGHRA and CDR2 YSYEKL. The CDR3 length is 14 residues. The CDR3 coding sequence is TGCGCCAGCAGCCAAGTTCCTCATGCGGATACGCAGTATTTT. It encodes CASSQVPHADTQYF.

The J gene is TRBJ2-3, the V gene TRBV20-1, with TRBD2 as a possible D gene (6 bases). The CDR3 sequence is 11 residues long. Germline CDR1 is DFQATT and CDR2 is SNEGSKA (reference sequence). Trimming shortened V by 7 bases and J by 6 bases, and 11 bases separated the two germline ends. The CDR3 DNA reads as TGCAGTGTGGTCCGGGAGGATACGCAGTATTTT. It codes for CSVVREDTQYF.

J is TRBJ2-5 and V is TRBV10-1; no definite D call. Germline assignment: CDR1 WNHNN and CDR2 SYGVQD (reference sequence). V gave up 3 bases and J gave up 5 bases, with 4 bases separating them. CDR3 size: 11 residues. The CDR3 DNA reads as TGCGCCAGCAGTGACTCTGAGACCCAGTACTTC. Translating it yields CASSDSETQYF.

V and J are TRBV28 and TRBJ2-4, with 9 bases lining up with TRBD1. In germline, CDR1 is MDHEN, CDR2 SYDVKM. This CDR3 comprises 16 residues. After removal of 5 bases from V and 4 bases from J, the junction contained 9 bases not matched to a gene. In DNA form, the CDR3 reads TGTGCCAGCAGTCTACTCCGGACAGGGGCTAAAAACATTCAGTACTTC. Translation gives CASSLLRTGAKNIQYF.

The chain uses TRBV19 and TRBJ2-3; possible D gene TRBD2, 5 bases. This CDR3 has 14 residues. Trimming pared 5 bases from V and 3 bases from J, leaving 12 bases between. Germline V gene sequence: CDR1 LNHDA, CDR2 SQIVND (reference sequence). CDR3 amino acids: CASSSAGITDTQYF. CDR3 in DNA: TGTGCCAGTAGTTCCGCGGGCATTACAGATACGCAGTATTTT.

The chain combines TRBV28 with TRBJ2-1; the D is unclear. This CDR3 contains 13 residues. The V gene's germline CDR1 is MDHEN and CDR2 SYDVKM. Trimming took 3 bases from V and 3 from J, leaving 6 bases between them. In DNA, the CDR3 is TGTGCCAGCAGTTTTGACAACTACAATGAGCAGTTCTTC. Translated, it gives CASSFDNYNEQFF. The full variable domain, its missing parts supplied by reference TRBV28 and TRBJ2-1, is DVKVTQSSRYLVKRTGEKVFLECVQDMDHENMFWYRQDPGLGLRLIYFSYDVKMKEKGDIPEGYSVSREKKERFSLILESASTNQTSMYLCASSFDNYNEQFFGPGTRLTVL.

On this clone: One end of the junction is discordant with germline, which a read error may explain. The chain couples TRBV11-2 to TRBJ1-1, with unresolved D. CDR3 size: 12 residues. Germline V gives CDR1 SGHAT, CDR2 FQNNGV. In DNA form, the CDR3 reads TGTGTCAGCAGCCATGATAACAAAAGAGCTTTCTTT. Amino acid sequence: CVSSHDNKRAFF.

The CDR3 region is CASSPTGPTYEQYF. In DNA, the CDR3 is TGCGCCAGCAGCCCGACAGGGCCAACCTACGAGCAGTACTTC. The rearrangement uses TRBV5-1 and TRBJ2-7; 7 nucleotides align to TRBD1. Germline V gene lookup returns CDR1 SGHRS and CDR2 YFSETQ. This CDR3 is 14 amino acids long. With V trimmed by 4 bases and J by 2 bases, 6 bases remained unmatched. The full variable domain, with the rest looked up from reference TRBV5-1 and TRBJ2-7, is KAGVTQTPRYLIKTRGQQVTLSCSPISGHRSVSWYQQTPGQGLQFLFEYFSETQRNKGNFPGRFSGRQFSNSRSEMNVSTLELGDSALYLCASSPTGPTYEQYFGPGTRLTVT.

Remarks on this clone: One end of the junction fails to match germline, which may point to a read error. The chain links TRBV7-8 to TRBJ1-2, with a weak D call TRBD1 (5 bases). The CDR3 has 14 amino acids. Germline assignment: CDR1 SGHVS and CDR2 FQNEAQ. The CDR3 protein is CASSPDRGNYDYTF. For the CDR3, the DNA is TGTGCCAGCAGCCCCGACAGAGGGAACTATGACTACACCTTC. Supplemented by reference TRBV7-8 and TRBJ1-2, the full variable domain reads GAGVSQSPRYKVAKRGQDVALRCDPISGHVSLFWYQQALGQGPEFLTYFQNEAQLDKSGLPSDRFFAERPEGSVSTLKIQRTQQEDSAVYLCASSPDRGNYDYTFGSGTRLTVV.

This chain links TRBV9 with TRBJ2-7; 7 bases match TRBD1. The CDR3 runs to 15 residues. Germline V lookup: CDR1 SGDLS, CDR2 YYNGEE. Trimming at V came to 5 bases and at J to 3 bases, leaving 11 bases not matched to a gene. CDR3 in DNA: TGTGCCAGCAGTAAGAGCCCCGGACAGGACTACGAGCAGTACTTC. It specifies CASSKSPGQDYEQYF.

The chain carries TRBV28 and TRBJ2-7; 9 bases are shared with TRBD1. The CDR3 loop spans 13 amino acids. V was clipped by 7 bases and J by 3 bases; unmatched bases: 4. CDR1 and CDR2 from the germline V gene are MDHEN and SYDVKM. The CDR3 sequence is CASIGQGFYEQYF. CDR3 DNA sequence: TGTGCCAGCATTGGACAGGGGTTCTACGAGCAGTACTTC.

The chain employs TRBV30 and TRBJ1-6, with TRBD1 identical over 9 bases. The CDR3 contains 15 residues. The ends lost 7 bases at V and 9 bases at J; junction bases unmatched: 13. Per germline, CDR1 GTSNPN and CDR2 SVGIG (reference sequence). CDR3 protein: CAYLAGTGTGSPLHF. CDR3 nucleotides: TGTGCCTACCTTGCCGGGACAGGGACTGGTTCACCCCTCCACTTT.

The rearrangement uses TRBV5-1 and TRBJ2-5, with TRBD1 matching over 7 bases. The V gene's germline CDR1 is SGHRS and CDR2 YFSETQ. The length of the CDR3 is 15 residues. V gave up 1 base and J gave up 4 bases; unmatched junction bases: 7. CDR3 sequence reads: CASSLNSGGAETQYF. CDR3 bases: TGCGCCAGCAGCTTGAATTCAGGGGGAGCAGAGACCCAGTACTTC. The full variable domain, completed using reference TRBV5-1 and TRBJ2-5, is KAGVTQTPRYLIKTRGQQVTLSCSPISGHRSVSWYQQTPGQGLQFLFEYFSETQRNKGNFPGRFSGRQFSNSRSEMNVSTLELGDSALYLCASSLNSGGAETQYFGPGTRLLVL.

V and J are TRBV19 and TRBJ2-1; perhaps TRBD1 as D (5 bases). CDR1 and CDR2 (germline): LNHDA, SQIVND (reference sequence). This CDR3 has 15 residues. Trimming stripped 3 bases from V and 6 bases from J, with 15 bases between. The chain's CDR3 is CASSIQPQGPNEQFF. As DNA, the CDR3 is TGTGCCAGTAGTATTCAGCCGCAGGGTCCCAATGAGCAGTTCTTC.

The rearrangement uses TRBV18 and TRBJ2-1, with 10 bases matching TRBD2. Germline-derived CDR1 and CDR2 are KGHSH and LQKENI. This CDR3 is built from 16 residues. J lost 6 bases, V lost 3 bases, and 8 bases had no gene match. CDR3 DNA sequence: TGTGCCAGCTCACCGGATATAGCGGGAGGCATCAATGAGCAGTTCTTC. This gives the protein CASSPDIAGGINEQFF.

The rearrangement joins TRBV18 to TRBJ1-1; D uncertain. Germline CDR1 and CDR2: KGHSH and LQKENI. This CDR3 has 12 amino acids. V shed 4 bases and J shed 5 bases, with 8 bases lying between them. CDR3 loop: CASSQRETEAFF. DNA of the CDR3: TGTGCCAGCTCACAAAGGGAGACTGAAGCTTTCTTT. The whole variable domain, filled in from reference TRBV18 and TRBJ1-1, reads NAGVMQNPRHLVRRRGQEARLRCSPMKGHSHVYWYRQLPEEGLKFMVYLQKENIIDESGMPKERFSAEFPKEGPSILRIQQVVRGDSAAYFCASSQRETEAFFGQGTRLTVV.

The CDR3 spells CASSVGGGGLQPQHF. The DNA of the CDR3 is TGTGCCAGCAGCGTTGGAGGGGGGGGTTTGCAGCCCCAGCATTTT. The chain is built from TRBV6-1 and TRBJ1-5, with D tentatively TRBD1 (6 bases). The length of the CDR3 is 15 residues. CDR1 MNHNS and CDR2 SASEGT come from the germline V gene. V was cut by 6 bases and J by 7 bases, with 19 bases left in between.

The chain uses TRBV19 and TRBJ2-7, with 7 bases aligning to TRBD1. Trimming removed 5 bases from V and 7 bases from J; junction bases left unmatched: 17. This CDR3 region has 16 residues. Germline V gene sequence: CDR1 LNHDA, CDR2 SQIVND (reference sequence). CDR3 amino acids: CASSLTIGTESVEQYF. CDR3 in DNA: TGTGCCAGTAGTCTCACTATCGGGACAGAGTCTGTGGAGCAGTACTTC.